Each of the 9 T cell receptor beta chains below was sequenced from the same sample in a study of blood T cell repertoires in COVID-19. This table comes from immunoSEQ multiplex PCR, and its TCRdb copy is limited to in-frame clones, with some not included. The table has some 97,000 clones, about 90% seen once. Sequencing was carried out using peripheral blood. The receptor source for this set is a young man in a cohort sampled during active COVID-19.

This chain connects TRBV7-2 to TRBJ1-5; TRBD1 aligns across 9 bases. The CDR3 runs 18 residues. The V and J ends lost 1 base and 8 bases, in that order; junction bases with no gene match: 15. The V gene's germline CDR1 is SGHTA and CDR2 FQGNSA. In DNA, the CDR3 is TGTGCCAGCAGCTTAGAATGGTCATCGACAGGGGGTAGGGAGCCCCAGCATTTT. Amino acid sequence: CASSLEWSSTGGREPQHF. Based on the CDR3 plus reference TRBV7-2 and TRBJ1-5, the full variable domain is GAGVSQSPSNKVTEKGKDVELRCDPISGHTALYWYRQSLGQGLEFLIYFQGNSAPDKSGLPSDRFSAERTGGSVSTLTIQRTQQEDSAVYLCASSLEWSSTGGREPQHFGDGTRLSIL.

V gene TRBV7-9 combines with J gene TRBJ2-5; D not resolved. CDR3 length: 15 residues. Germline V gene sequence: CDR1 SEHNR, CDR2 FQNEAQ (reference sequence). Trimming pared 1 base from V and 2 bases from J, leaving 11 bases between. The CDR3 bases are TGTGCCAGCAGCTTAGTTGGCCGATCGCAAGAGACCCAGTACTTC. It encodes CASSLVGRSQETQYF.

In nucleotides, the CDR3 is TGTGCCAGCAGCTGGACAGAGGACACTGAAGCTTTCTTT. Translating gives CASSWTEDTEAFF. This chain links TRBV11-2 with TRBJ1-1, with D perhaps TRBD1 (6 bases). CDR3 length: 13 amino acids. Trimming pared 4 bases from V and 3 bases from J, leaving 9 bases between. The V gene's germline CDR1 is SGHAT and CDR2 FQNNGV. Full variable domain (outside the CDR3, taken from reference TRBV11-2 and TRBJ1-1): EAGVAQSPRYKIIEKRQSVAFWCNPISGHATLYWYQQILGQGPKLLIQFQNNGVVDDSQLPKDRFSAERLKGVDSTLKIQPAKLEDSAVYLCASSWTEDTEAFFGQGTRLTVV.

CDR3 DNA: TGTGCCAGCAGTGAGGAGGGGGCGCCAAATTCACCCCTCCACTTT. Encoded protein: CASSEEGAPNSPLHF. This sequence joins TRBV2 and TRBJ1-6, with 7 bases matching TRBD1. Losses at the gene ends were 3 bases for V and 7 bases for J; bases not matched to a gene: 6. Looked up from germline, CDR1 is SNHLY and CDR2 is FYNNEI. The CDR3 runs 15 residues.

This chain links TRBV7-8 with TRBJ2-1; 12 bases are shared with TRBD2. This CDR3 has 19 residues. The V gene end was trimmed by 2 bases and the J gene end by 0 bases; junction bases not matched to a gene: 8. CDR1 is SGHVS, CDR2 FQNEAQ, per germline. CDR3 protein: CASSLILAGGKSSYNEQFF. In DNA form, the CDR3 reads TGTGCCAGCAGCTTAATTCTAGCGGGGGGGAAAAGCTCCTACAATGAGCAGTTCTTC.

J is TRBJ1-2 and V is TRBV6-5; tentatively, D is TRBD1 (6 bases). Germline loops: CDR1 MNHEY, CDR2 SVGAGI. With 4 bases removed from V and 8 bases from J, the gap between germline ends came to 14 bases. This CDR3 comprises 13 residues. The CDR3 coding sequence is TGTGCCAGCAGTTTATCGGGACACCGGGGCTACACCTTC. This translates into CASSLSGHRGYTF.

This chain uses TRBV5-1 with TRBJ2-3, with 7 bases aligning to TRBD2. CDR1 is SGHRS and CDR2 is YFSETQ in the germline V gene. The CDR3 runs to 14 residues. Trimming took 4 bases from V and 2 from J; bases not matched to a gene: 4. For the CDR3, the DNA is TGCGCCAGCAGCCCGGGAGGTGACACAGATACGCAGTATTTT. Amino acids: CASSPGGDTDTQYF. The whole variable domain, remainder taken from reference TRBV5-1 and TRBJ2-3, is KAGVTQTPRYLIKTRGQQVTLSCSPISGHRSVSWYQQTPGQGLQFLFEYFSETQRNKGNFPGRFSGRQFSNSRSEMNVSTLELGDSALYLCASSPGGDTDTQYFGPGTRLTVL.

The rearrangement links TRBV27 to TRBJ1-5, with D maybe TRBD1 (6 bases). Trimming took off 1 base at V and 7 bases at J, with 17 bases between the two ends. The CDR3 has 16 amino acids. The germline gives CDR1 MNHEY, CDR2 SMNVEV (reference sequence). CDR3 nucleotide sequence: TGTGCCAGCAGTTTATGGGCAGGGGCTGTCGGGCAGCCCCAGCATTTT. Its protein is CASSLWAGAVGQPQHF.

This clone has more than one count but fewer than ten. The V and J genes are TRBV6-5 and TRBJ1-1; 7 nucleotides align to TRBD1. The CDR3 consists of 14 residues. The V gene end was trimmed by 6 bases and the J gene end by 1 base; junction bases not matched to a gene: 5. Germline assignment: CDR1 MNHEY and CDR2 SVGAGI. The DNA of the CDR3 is TGTGCCAGCAGACGGGACAGAGAGAACACTGAAGCTTTCTTT. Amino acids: CASRRDRENTEAFF.